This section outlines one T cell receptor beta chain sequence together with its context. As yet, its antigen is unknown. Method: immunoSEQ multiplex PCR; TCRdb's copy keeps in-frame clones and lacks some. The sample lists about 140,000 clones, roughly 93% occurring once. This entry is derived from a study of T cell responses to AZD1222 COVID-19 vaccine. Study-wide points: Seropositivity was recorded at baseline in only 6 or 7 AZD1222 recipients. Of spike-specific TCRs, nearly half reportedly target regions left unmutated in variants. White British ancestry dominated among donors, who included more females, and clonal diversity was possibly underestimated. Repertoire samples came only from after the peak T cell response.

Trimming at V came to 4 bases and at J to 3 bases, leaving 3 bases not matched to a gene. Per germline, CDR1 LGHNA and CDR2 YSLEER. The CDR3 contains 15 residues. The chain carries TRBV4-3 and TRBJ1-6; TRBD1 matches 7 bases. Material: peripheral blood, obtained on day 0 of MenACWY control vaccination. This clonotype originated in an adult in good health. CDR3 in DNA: TGCGCCAGCAGCCTGAGACAGGGCTATAATTCACCCCTCCACTTT. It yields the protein CASSLRQGYNSPLHF.